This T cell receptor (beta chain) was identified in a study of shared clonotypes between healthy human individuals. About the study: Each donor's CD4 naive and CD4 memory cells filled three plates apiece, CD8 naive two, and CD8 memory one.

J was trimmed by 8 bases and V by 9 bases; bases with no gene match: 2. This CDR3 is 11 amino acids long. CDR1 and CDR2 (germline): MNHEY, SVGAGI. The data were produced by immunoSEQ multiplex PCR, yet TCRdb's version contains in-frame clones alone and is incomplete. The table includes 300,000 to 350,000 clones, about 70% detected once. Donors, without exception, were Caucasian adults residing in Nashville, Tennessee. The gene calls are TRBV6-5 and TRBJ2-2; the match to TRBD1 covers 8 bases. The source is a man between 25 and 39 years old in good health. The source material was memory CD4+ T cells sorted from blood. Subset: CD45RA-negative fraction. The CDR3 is CARYRGGELFF. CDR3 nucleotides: TGTGCCAGATACAGGGGGGGGGAGCTGTTTTTT.